The present T cell receptor beta chain was sequenced within a study of shared clonotypes between healthy human individuals. In the case of this clone: One end of the junction varies from germline; a read error may be responsible.

Germline V gene data show CDR1 as SGHNT and CDR2 as YYREEE (reference sequence). The CDR3 is made up of 11 amino acids. Profiling relied on immunoSEQ multiplex PCR, and the TCRdb table lists in-frame clones only, not all of them. The repertoire holds about 2.5 million clones, with roughly 90% as singletons. The sequenced material came from naive CD4+ T cells from PBMCs. Noted subset: CD45RA+ positively selected. The TCR was taken from a man aged 18 to 35 in good health. Some clones in this sample may be carry-over from other donors' samples. The chain is built from TRBV5-4 and TRBJ2-1; 9 bases match TRBD1. This CDR3 reads CASSGGQGLIF. The CDR3 nucleotides read TGTGCCAGCAGCGGAGGACAGGGGTTAATCTTC. Together with reference TRBV5-4 and TRBJ2-1, the CDR3 gives the full variable domain: ETGVTQSPTHLIKTRGQQVTLRCSSQSGHNTVSWYQQALGQGPQFIFQYYREEENGRGNFPPRFSGLQFPNYSSELNVNALELDDSALYLCASSGGQGLIFGPGTRLTVL.